The present TCR beta chain was sequenced within a study of identical twins. This CDR3 has 13 amino acids. J gave up 6 bases and V 8 bases, and 6 bases lay outside the gene matches. Germline loops: CDR1 SGHAT, CDR2 FQNNGV. TCRdb passed the 5' RACE reads through MiXCR, listing each CDR3 protein once. The sample yields hundreds of thousands of distinct CDR3 sequences, over 8.5% seen once. A further study also used this sample, focusing on yellow fever vaccine responses in identical twins.

This chain uses TRBV11-2 with TRBJ2-2; 7 bases line up with TRBD2. The TCR sequence derives from a young woman in good health. The source material was CD8+ T cells sorted from blood. CDR3 sequence: CASLRGTAGELFF. CDR3 DNA sequence: TGTGCCAGCTTGCGGGGGACGGCCGGGGAGCTGTTTTTT.